This passage covers 27 T cell receptor beta chains from one sample sequenced in a study of T cells in Graves' hyperthyroidism and ophthalmopathy. TCR beta CDR3 region amplification was performed from RNA transcripts. Initially, a first-round RT-PCR of the TCR CDR3 employed the HTBI primer set. TCRdb re-called the multiplex PCR reads with MiXCR, one entry per CDR3 protein. This sample has a few hundred thousand distinct CDR3 sequences, with approximately 44% found just once. What was sequenced was peripheral blood or thyroid tissue (not recorded which). Every receptor here comes from a woman in her late teens or twenties with Graves' hyperthyroidism.

The chain couples TRBV27 to TRBJ2-7; D is possibly TRBD1 or TRBD2 (5 bases each). The CDR3 runs 15 residues. Trimming removed 2 bases at V and 0 bases at J, with 11 bases between. Germline CDR1 MNHEY, CDR2 SMNVEV (reference sequence). The CDR3 reads CASSLHWDVSYEQYF. The DNA of the CDR3 is TGTGCCAGCAGTTTACACTGGGACGTCTCCTACGAGCAGTACTTC.

This clonotype has ten or more counts. V and J are TRBV12-3 or TRBV12-4 and TRBJ1-4; TRBD1 matches 7 bases. J was trimmed by 0 bases and V by 5 bases; bases with no gene match: 3. This CDR3 spans 15 amino acids. CDR3 sequence reads: CASSRQGATNEKLFF. As DNA, the CDR3 is TGTGCCAGCAGTAGACAGGGTGCAACTAATGAAAAACTGTTTTTT.

The rearrangement links TRBV29-1 to TRBJ2-2; D might be TRBD2 (5 bases). Germline V gene lookup returns CDR1 SQVTM and CDR2 ANQGSEA. Deletions cut 0 bases from V and 0 bases from J, with 8 bases between. The CDR3 is 15 amino acids. The CDR3 DNA sequence: TGCAGCGTTGAAGATCGGGGTGCGAACACCGGGGAGCTGTTTTTT. Amino acids: CSVEDRGANTGELFF.

The V call is TRBV7-2, the J call TRBJ2-1; TRBD2 matches 11 bases. The junction had 8 bases not matched to a gene; V was cut back by 4 bases and J by 6 bases. Germline loops: CDR1 SGHTA, CDR2 FQGNSA. The CDR3 extends over 16 amino acids. CDR3 in DNA: TGTGCCAGCAGCTACTACGGACTAGCGGGCCGCAATGAGCAGTTCTTC. Protein: CASSYYGLAGRNEQFF.

The chain links TRBV5-4 to TRBJ2-7; possibly TRBD2 for D (6 bases). The CDR3 is 15 amino acids. Germline CDR1 SGHNT, CDR2 YYREEE (reference sequence). Trimming cost V 1 base and J 6 bases, with 17 bases left between them. DNA of the CDR3: TGTGCCAGCAGCTTGTCGGAGCCCGGGAGAGGCGAGCAGTACTTC. Its translation is CASSLSEPGRGEQYF.

A single count supports this clonotype. The chain joins TRBV29-1 to TRBJ2-7, with 11 nucleotides matching TRBD2. The germline V gene has CDR1 SQVTM and CDR2 ANQGSEA. The CDR3 extends over 13 amino acids. V trimming: 5 bases; J trimming: 3 bases; junction bases outside the gene matches: 3. DNA of the CDR3: TGCAGCGTTCCCACTAGCGGGAGCTACGAGCAGTACTTC. Translating gives CSVPTSGSYEQYF.

This clonotype has a single count. The junction differs from germline at one of its ends, possibly a read error. The gene calls are TRBV25-1 and TRBJ1-6; tentatively, D is TRBD1 (6 bases). The CDR3 extends over 14 amino acids. Germline values: CDR1 MGHDK, CDR2 SYGVNS. CDR3 protein: CASSLQGFNLPLHF. The CDR3 DNA reads TGTGCCAGCAGCCTACAGGGTTTCAATTTACCCCTCCACTTT.

This clonotype was seen at least ten times. This chain links TRBV6-5 with TRBJ2-7; TRBD2 matches at 7 bases. Germline-derived CDR1 and CDR2 are MNHEY and SVGAGI. The CDR3 contains 14 residues. V was clipped by 3 bases and J by 1 base; unmatched bases: 3. The CDR3 nucleotides read TGTGCCAGCAGTTATACCGGGGGGTCCTACGAGCAGTACTTC. As protein: CASSYTGGSYEQYF.

The V and J genes are TRBV24-1 and TRBJ2-6; 7 bases are a match to TRBD2. The CDR3 has 16 residues. J was trimmed by 0 bases and V by 7 bases; bases with no gene match: 5. Germline V lookup: CDR1 KGHDR, CDR2 SFDVKD. The CDR3 spells CATSLGGGSGANVLTF. The CDR3 DNA reads TGTGCCACCAGCCTGGGCGGGGGCTCTGGGGCCAACGTCCTGACTTTC.

This clonotype was recorded at least ten times. V and J are TRBV20-1 and TRBJ2-2; the D gene is possibly TRBD1 (6 bases). The germline V gene encodes CDR1 DFQATT and CDR2 SNEGSKA (reference sequence). This CDR3 has 14 amino acids. Trimming pared 1 base from V and 2 bases from J, leaving 8 bases between. CDR3 loop: CSARVQGNTGELFF. In nucleotides, the CDR3 is TGCAGTGCTAGAGTACAGGGCAACACCGGGGAGCTGTTTTTT.

The rearrangement links TRBV7-9 to TRBJ2-3; D is unclear. V was trimmed by 8 bases and J by 1 base, leaving 7 bases between them. Germline CDR1 and CDR2: SEHNR and FQNEAQ (reference sequence). The CDR3 length is 12 residues. Here the CDR3 reads CASSQGTDTQYF. CDR3 sequence (DNA): TGTGCCAGCTCTCAGGGCACAGATACGCAGTATTTT.

This clonotype was observed a handful of times. CDR3 bases: TGTGCCACCAGCAGAGGCTTACAAGGTGAAAAACTGTTTTTT. It translates to CATSRGLQGEKLFF. V usage is TRBV15 and J usage is TRBJ1-4; D gene ambiguous. V gave up 1 base and J gave up 7 bases, with 10 bases separating them. CDR3 size: 14 residues. Germline CDR1 LNHNV, CDR2 YYDKDF (reference sequence).

The chain carries TRBV24-1 and TRBJ2-5, with D perhaps assigned TRBD1 or TRBD2 (6 bases each). This CDR3 spans 13 amino acids. The germline V gene has CDR1 KGHDR and CDR2 SFDVKD. Trimming shortened V by 10 bases and J by 1 base, and 12 bases separated the two germline ends. The CDR3, as DNA: TGTGCCACAGGGGGGAGTTCCCAAGAGACCCAGTACTTC. This encodes CATGGSSQETQYF.

Only a few counts were recorded for this clonotype. This chain uses TRBV12-3 or TRBV12-4 with TRBJ2-5; tentative D call: TRBD1 (6 bases). This CDR3 is built from 15 residues. Trimming removed 3 bases from V and 2 bases from J, with 13 bases in between. CDR3 region: CASSFGQFPQETQYF. CDR3 nucleotides: TGTGCCAGCAGTTTCGGACAGTTTCCTCAAGAGACCCAGTACTTC.

V usage is TRBV13 and J usage is TRBJ2-3; the D gene is possibly TRBD2 (6 bases). Germline values: CDR1 PRHDT, CDR2 FYEKMQ (reference sequence). The V end was cut by 5 bases, the J end by 2 bases, with 17 bases between. There are 16 residues in the CDR3. CDR3 region: CASSGRGGEYTDTQYF. CDR3 sequence (DNA): TGTGCCAGCAGCGGACGCGGCGGGGAGTACACAGATACGCAGTATTTT.

This clonotype has at least ten counts. A junction boundary mismatches the germline segment, possibly from a read error. The chain has TRBV20-1 and TRBJ2-7, with D perhaps assigned TRBD1 or TRBD2 (5 bases each). This CDR3 is 9 amino acids long. The germline gives CDR1 DFQATT, CDR2 SNEGSKA (reference sequence). CDR3 region: CSGGIARDF. The CDR3 nucleotides are TGCAGTGGGGGGATCGCTCGGGACTTC.

This chain links TRBV10-3 with TRBJ2-5; 8 nucleotides line up with TRBD2. The germline CDR1 and CDR2 sequences are ENHRY and SYGVKD. V shed 6 bases, J shed 3 bases, and the junction held 3 bases outside the gene matches. This CDR3 spans 13 amino acids. CDR3 region: CAIRGSGKETQYF. In nucleotides, the CDR3 is TGTGCCATCAGGGGTAGCGGGAAAGAGACCCAGTACTTC.

This clonotype came up a few times. CDR3 bases: TGTGCCAGCAGTTTAGGGAGAGGCGGCCTCACAGATACGCAGTATTTT. It yields the protein CASSLGRGGLTDTQYF. The rearrangement links TRBV12-3 or TRBV12-4 to TRBJ2-3; D gene uncertain. The CDR3 length is 16 residues. V was clipped by 1 base and J by 2 bases, with 13 bases between them.

Many counts were recorded for this clonotype. This sequence may be a read error, since a much larger clone differs from it by one base. The rearrangement joins TRBV2 to TRBJ2-7; 7 bases are shared with TRBD1. V was pared by 5 bases and J by 6 bases, with 7 bases of the junction left unmatched. The CDR3 extends over 13 amino acids. Germline-derived CDR1 and CDR2 are SNHLY and FYNNEI. The CDR3 loop reads CASSRDRRGEQYF. In DNA form, the CDR3 reads TGTGCCAGCAGTCGGGACAGACGCGGCGAGCAGTACTTC.

J is TRBJ2-7 and V is TRBV20-1, with TRBD2 matching over 7 bases. The V gene's germline CDR1 is DFQATT and CDR2 SNEGSKA (reference sequence). There are 15 residues in the CDR3. Germline trimming cut 2 bases from V and 7 bases from J; bases unmatched to any gene: 14. DNA for the CDR3: TGCAGTGCTAGAACGGGCGGGAGTCTCTACAATGAGCAGTACTTC. This gives the protein CSARTGGSLYNEQYF.

A remark on this clonotype: Mismatch with germline at one junction end may stem from a read error. The chain is built from TRBV6-1 and TRBJ1-2; D perhaps matches TRBD1 (5 bases). The CDR3 totals 13 residues. Per the germline V gene, CDR1 is MNHNS and CDR2 is SASEGT. Here the CDR3 reads CAISEAQGYGYTF. The CDR3 DNA is TGTGCCATCAGTGAAGCTCAGGGTTATGGCTACACCTTC.

This clonotype has at least ten counts. The CDR3 region has the DNA TGTGCCAGCAGGCTGATTCCCTCCGACAGCGGTACTGAAGCTTTCTTT. Its protein product is CASRLIPSDSGTEAFF. The chain joins TRBV12-3 or TRBV12-4 to TRBJ1-1; D might be TRBD1 (5 bases). This CDR3 comprises 16 residues. The ends were cut back, 6 bases at V and 5 bases at J, with 22 bases in the middle.

This chain joins TRBV10-3 and TRBJ2-6; D may be TRBD2 (5 bases). Trimming stripped 10 bases from V and 3 bases from J, with 19 bases between. This CDR3 is built from 16 residues. Germline V CDR1 and CDR2: ENHRY, SYGVKD. The CDR3 region is CATSTSGKDGANVLTF. The CDR3 DNA is TGTGCCACCAGCACTTCGGGAAAGGATGGGGCCAACGTCCTGACTTTC.

A few counts support this clonotype. The chain recombines TRBV25-1 with TRBJ2-7; no definite D call. V was cut by 6 bases and J by 4 bases, with 13 bases left in between. Germline loops: CDR1 MGHDK, CDR2 SYGVNS. The CDR3 sequence is 13 residues long. The CDR3 protein is CASSSPETYEQYF. The CDR3 nucleotides read TGTGCCAGCAGCTCACCAGAGACATACGAGCAGTACTTC.

This clonotype came up a few times. The chain couples TRBV4-1 to TRBJ2-2; TRBD2 matches at 7 bases. This CDR3 has 14 amino acids. Losses at the gene ends were 1 base for V and 6 bases for J; bases not matched to a gene: 2. Germline lookup yields CDR1 MGHRA and CDR2 YSYEKL. CDR3 region: CASSQGGGSGELFF. The CDR3 DNA sequence: TGCGCCAGCAGCCAAGGGGGGGGGTCCGGGGAGCTGTTTTTT.

This clonotype was observed many times. This chain connects TRBV29-1 to TRBJ2-7; TRBD2 aligns across 8 bases. The J segment lost 6 bases and the V segment lost 7 bases, leaving 11 bases of the junction unmatched. From germline, CDR1 is SQVTM and CDR2 ANQGSEA. The CDR3 has 13 amino acids. The CDR3 here is CSAQSGSGLEQYF. The CDR3 coding sequence is TGCAGCGCTCAAAGCGGGAGTGGTCTCGAGCAGTACTTC.

This clonotype was picked up a small number of times. The junction departs from germline at one end; a sequencing error may be responsible. The V gene is TRBV10-3, the J gene TRBJ2-5, with D tentatively TRBD2 (6 bases). The J call may be faulty, since TRBJ2-7 better matches the DNA end. Germline CDR1 reads ENHRY; CDR2 reads SYGVKD. The CDR3 loop spans 18 amino acids. The CDR3, as DNA: TGTGCCAGCAGTTACCCGAGCGCGCGCGGGATTAGCTCCTACGAGCAGTACTTC. As protein: CASSYPSARGISSYEQYF.